The 25 T cell receptor beta chains given below trace back to one sample, sequenced in a study of cytomegalovirus exposure and HLA in healthy donors. The data were produced by immunoSEQ multiplex PCR, yet TCRdb's version contains in-frame clones alone and is incomplete. Seen here are around 100,000 clones, about 95% observed once, and the top ten hold 0.85% to 0.95%. Sequenced sample: PBMCs. The receptor set was obtained from a young woman in good health and CMV-seronegative.

The V and J genes are TRBV19 and TRBJ2-7; TRBD2 might be the D (6 bases). The CDR3 has 15 residues. CDR1 is LNHDA and CDR2 is SQIVND in the germline V gene (reference sequence). Trimming pared 6 bases from V and 1 base from J, leaving 16 bases between. The CDR3, as DNA: TGTGCCAGTAGCTTACAGACGGGAGCATCCTACGAGCAGTACTTC. This gives the protein CASSLQTGASYEQYF. Looking up the rest from reference TRBV19 and TRBJ2-7 gives the full variable domain: DGGITQSPKYLFRKEGQNVTLSCEQNLNHDAMYWYRQDPGQGLRLIYYSQIVNDFQKGDIAEGYSVSREKKESFPLTVTSAQKNPTAFYLCASSLQTGASYEQYFGPGTRLTVT.

The J gene is TRBJ1-5, the V gene TRBV27; 10 nucleotides match TRBD1. V dropped 6 bases and J dropped 5; count of bases not matched to a gene: 4. The CDR3 loop spans 14 amino acids. Germline CDR1 and CDR2: MNHEY and SMNVEV (reference sequence). This CDR3 reads CASRTGQGHQPQHF. The CDR3 region has the DNA TGTGCCAGCAGGACGGGACAGGGGCATCAGCCCCAGCATTTT.

The chain uses TRBV5-1 and TRBJ2-7, with 7 bases fitting TRBD2. Germline V gene lookup returns CDR1 SGHRS and CDR2 YFSETQ. V lost 4 bases to trimming and J lost 3 bases; unmatched junction nucleotides: 4. The CDR3 has 13 residues. DNA of the CDR3: TGCGCCAGCAGCCGAGGGACTAACTACGAGCAGTACTTC. Its translation is CASSRGTNYEQYF.

J is TRBJ2-7 and V is TRBV27; weak D call: TRBD1 (6 bases). CDR1 MNHEY and CDR2 SMNVEV come from the germline V gene (reference sequence). Trimming took off 10 bases at V and 6 bases at J, with 16 bases between the two ends. The CDR3 has 12 amino acids. Written as DNA, the CDR3 is TGTGCCACGGTGGCAGGGGATTCCGAGCAGTACTTC. Its protein product is CATVAGDSEQYF.

This chain uses TRBV9 with TRBJ2-3; maybe TRBD2 (5 bases). The germline V gene has CDR1 SGDLS and CDR2 YYNGEE. The CDR3 extends over 14 amino acids. The V end was cut by 0 bases, the J end by 4 bases, with 9 bases between. The CDR3: CASSVGGSADTQYF. CDR3 nucleotide sequence: TGTGCCAGCAGCGTAGGAGGGAGTGCAGATACGCAGTATTTT.

The genes are TRBV7-2 and TRBJ2-2, with 13 bases that match TRBD2. The ends lost 5 bases at V and 3 bases at J; junction bases unmatched: 12. Germline values: CDR1 SGHTA, CDR2 FQGNSA. This CDR3 is built from 19 residues. Written as DNA, the CDR3 is TGTGCCAGCAGCCCCTTTCAACTAGCGGGGGGGGTGTACACCGGGGAGCTGTTTTTT. This translates into CASSPFQLAGGVYTGELFF.

The chain is built from TRBV29-1 and TRBJ2-1, with TRBD2 identical over 10 bases. V was pared by 7 bases and J by 6 bases, with 9 bases of the junction left unmatched. Germline V gene sequence: CDR1 SQVTM, CDR2 ANQGSEA. The CDR3 sequence is 14 residues long. The CDR3 DNA reads TGCAGCGCCCCTAAAGCGGGAGGGCCCAATGAGCAGTTCTTC. Translation gives CSAPKAGGPNEQFF.

V usage is TRBV19 and J usage is TRBJ2-1; 12 bases fit TRBD2. The CDR3 consists of 15 residues. Per germline, CDR1 LNHDA and CDR2 SQIVND (reference sequence). The V gene end was trimmed by 6 bases and the J gene end by 6 bases; junction bases not matched to a gene: 6. CDR3 nucleotide sequence: TGTGCCAGTAGGACCGGACTAGCGGGAAGCAATGAGCAGTTCTTC. Its translation: CASRTGLAGSNEQFF.

This chain links TRBV19 with TRBJ2-3; 7 bases fit TRBD1. Per the germline V gene, CDR1 is LNHDA and CDR2 is SQIVND (reference sequence). CDR3 length: 16 amino acids. V lost 11 bases to trimming and J lost 0 bases; unmatched junction nucleotides: 14. The CDR3 DNA reads TGTGCCGAAAGGAAGGCAGGGGGAGAAAGCACAGATACGCAGTATTTT. The encoded protein is CAERKAGGESTDTQYF.

This rearrangement joins TRBV7-9 to TRBJ2-7, with a weak D call TRBD1 (5 bases). Trimming stripped 3 bases from V and 5 bases from J, with 14 bases between. The CDR3 loop spans 14 amino acids. Per the germline V gene, CDR1 is SEHNR and CDR2 is FQNEAQ (reference sequence). The CDR3 DNA reads as TGTGCCAGCAGCTTTCTTGACAGAACCCACGAGCAGTACTTC. Amino acids: CASSFLDRTHEQYF.

This clone has just a few counts. This chain links TRBV9 with TRBJ2-5; TRBD2 aligns across 8 bases. V shed 4 bases and J 3 bases; nucleotides not matched to a gene: 8. Germline V gene lookup returns CDR1 SGDLS and CDR2 YYNGEE. The CDR3 runs to 15 residues. The CDR3: CASSPTGRAKETQYF. As DNA, the CDR3 is TGTGCCAGCAGCCCCACCGGGAGGGCGAAAGAGACCCAGTACTTC.

The V gene is TRBV19, the J gene TRBJ2-7; possible D gene TRBD1, 6 bases. Trimming removed 5 bases from V and 0 bases from J, with 11 bases in between. The CDR3 extends over 14 amino acids. CDR1 and CDR2 from the germline V gene are LNHDA and SQIVND (reference sequence). For the CDR3, the DNA is TGTGCCAGTAGTGGACAGAATAGCTCCTACGAGCAGTACTTC. Encoded protein: CASSGQNSSYEQYF.

The chain uses TRBV16 and TRBJ2-7, with 8 bases fitting TRBD1. This CDR3 region has 13 residues. V was pared by 3 bases and J by 2 bases, with 0 bases of the junction left unmatched. The V gene's germline CDR1 is KGHSY and CDR2 FQNENV. The CDR3 DNA is TGTGCCAGCAGCCAGGACAGGGCCTACGAGCAGTACTTC. This encodes CASSQDRAYEQYF.

This chain joins TRBV6-1 and TRBJ2-7; D is perhaps TRBD2 (7 bases). Trimming left V 7 bases short and J 5 bases short, with 18 bases between. From germline, CDR1 is MNHNS and CDR2 SASEGT. The CDR3 spans 14 residues. CDR3 protein: CASNRGGEFDEQYF. The CDR3 nucleotides are TGTGCCAGCAATAGGGGGGGTGAGTTCGACGAGCAGTACTTC.

V and J are TRBV7-6 and TRBJ1-1, with TRBD1 matching 7 bases. The germline CDR1 and CDR2 sequences are SGHVS and FNYEAQ. This CDR3 is 16 amino acids long. V gave up 0 bases and J gave up 0 bases; unmatched junction bases: 4. The DNA for the CDR3 is TGTGCCAGCAGCTTAGCAGGGGGCCAATTGAACACTGAAGCTTTCTTT. Residues: CASSLAGGQLNTEAFF.

The chain joins TRBV9 to TRBJ1-2; no clear D. V lost 7 bases, J lost 6 bases, and 13 bases lay in between. CDR1 is SGDLS and CDR2 is YYNGEE in the germline V gene. The CDR3 is 12 amino acids. The CDR3 loop reads CASAGGFDGYTF. The CDR3 nucleotides are TGTGCCAGCGCGGGAGGGTTCGATGGCTACACCTTC.

This rearrangement joins TRBV28 to TRBJ2-3; unclear D gene. Germline lookup yields CDR1 MDHEN and CDR2 SYDVKM. Trimming shortened V by 10 bases and J by 6 bases, and 8 bases separated the two germline ends. The length of the CDR3 is 10 residues. CDR3 sequence reads: CATAGDTQYF. The DNA of the CDR3 is TGTGCCACTGCCGGGGATACGCAGTATTTT. Full variable domain (outside the CDR3, taken from reference TRBV28 and TRBJ2-3): DVKVTQSSRYLVKRTGEKVFLECVQDMDHENMFWYRQDPGLGLRLIYFSYDVKMKEKGDIPEGYSVSREKKERFSLILESASTNQTSMYLCATAGDTQYFGPGTRLTVL.

V and J are TRBV5-1 and TRBJ2-5, with 12 bases aligning to TRBD2. J was trimmed by 1 base and V by 0 bases; bases with no gene match: 1. Germline V lookup: CDR1 SGHRS, CDR2 YFSETQ. This CDR3 is 16 amino acids long. The CDR3 is CASSLETSGGQETQYF. DNA for the CDR3: TGCGCCAGCAGCTTGGAGACTAGCGGGGGCCAAGAGACCCAGTACTTC.

The rearrangement uses TRBV6-5 and TRBJ2-7, with TRBD2 matching over 8 bases. Trimming took 3 bases from V and 5 from J; bases not matched to a gene: 6. The germline CDR1 and CDR2 sequences are MNHEY and SVGAGI. The CDR3 spans 14 residues. The CDR3 DNA reads as TGTGCCAGCAGTTATAGGACTAGCAGCGACGAGCAGTACTTC. Translation gives CASSYRTSSDEQYF.

The V call is TRBV10-1, the J call TRBJ2-7, with 7 bases lining up with TRBD2. V gave up 3 bases and J gave up 5 bases; unmatched junction bases: 7. Germline CDR1 is WNHNN and CDR2 is SYGVQD (reference sequence). The CDR3 consists of 14 residues. The CDR3, as DNA: TGCGCCAGCAGTGATGGCGGGAGCGGCAACGAGCAGTACTTC. Residues: CASSDGGSGNEQYF.

The chain joins TRBV6-1 to TRBJ2-1, with 8 bases lining up with TRBD2. This CDR3 has 13 amino acids. J lost 8 bases, V lost 4 bases, and 4 bases had no gene match. The germline V gene has CDR1 MNHNS and CDR2 SASEGT. CDR3 DNA sequence: TGTGCCAGCAGTGTCGGGACTAGAGATGAGCAGTTCTTC. It translates to CASSVGTRDEQFF.

The chain combines TRBV5-1 with TRBJ1-1; D remains ambiguous. CDR1 and CDR2 from the germline V gene are SGHRS and YFSETQ. The CDR3 extends over 12 amino acids. V lost 4 bases to trimming and J lost 5 bases, with 9 bases between them. The CDR3 DNA reads as TGCGCCAGCAGCCCGGGAGATACTGAAGCTTTCTTT. Its translation is CASSPGDTEAFF.

A word on this clone: The junction and the germline gene differ at one end; a read error may be behind it. The CDR3, as DNA: TGTGCTAGCAGCCCCCTCTCTAGCGGCCAAGAGACCCAGTACTTC. It translates to CASSPLSSGQETQYF. This rearrangement joins TRBV7-7 to TRBJ2-5; 7 bases line up with TRBD2. Germline values: CDR1 SSHAT, CDR2 FNYEAQ (reference sequence). The CDR3 spans 15 residues.

This clone was seen once. The chain joins TRBV4-1 to TRBJ2-1; D is ambiguous. Trimming cost V 0 bases and J 4 bases, with 16 bases left between them. CDR1 MGHRA and CDR2 YSYEKL come from the germline V gene. The CDR3 totals 17 residues. This CDR3 reads CASSQDMRLSPYNEQFF. The CDR3 nucleotides are TGCGCCAGCAGCCAAGATATGAGACTTTCACCTTACAATGAGCAGTTCTTC.

The gene calls are TRBV25-1 and TRBJ2-4; TRBD1 might be the D (6 bases). CDR3 length equals 15 residues. V was shortened by 1 base and J by 8 bases, with 15 bases between the two germline ends. Looked up from germline, CDR1 is MGHDK and CDR2 is SYGVNS. CDR3 nucleotides: TGTGCCAGCAGTGAATCCGTTAGGGGGTGGGACATTCAGTACTTC. Protein product: CASSESVRGWDIQYF.